Below, one T cell receptor beta chain is given with its context. In germline, CDR1 is KGHSH, CDR2 LQKENI. The CDR3 contains 16 residues. J was trimmed by 5 bases and V by 6 bases; bases with no gene match: 7. This sample is part of a study of shared clonotypes between healthy human individuals. Method: immunoSEQ multiplex PCR; TCRdb's copy keeps in-frame clones and lacks some. The sample has about 2.4 million clones; over 85% are singletons. The rearrangement links TRBV18 to TRBJ2-3, with 14 bases lining up with TRBD2. The clonotype was recovered from a young man in good health. The specimen was naive CD4+ T cells sorted from blood. Subset reported: CD45RA+ positively selected. The CDR3 region has the DNA TGTGCCAGCTCCCGACTAGCGGGGGGGCCAGGAGATACGCAGTATTTT. This sequence encodes CASSRLAGGPGDTQYF. The full variable domain, rest sourced from reference TRBV18 and TRBJ2-3, is NAGVMQNPRHLVRRRGQEARLRCSPMKGHSHVYWYRQLPEEGLKFMVYLQKENIIDESGMPKERFSAEFPKEGPSILRIQQVVRGDSAAYFCASSRLAGGPGDTQYFGPGTRLTVL.